This T cell receptor beta chain appears in the sequencing data of a study of tumor and adjacent non-tumor tissue in lung cancer. The overall study: On average, productive TCRbeta reads reached about 4.4 million per sample. Study-level points and caveats: In normal lung, the top 100 clones were significantly more dominant than in tumor. Tumor TCR diversity, when higher, was linked to shorter survival.

TCRbeta libraries were built with three rounds of nested PCR, modified from ARM-PCR. In TCRdb, the multiplex PCR reads were re-called with MiXCR into one record per CDR3 protein. Of tens of thousands of distinct CDR3 sequences in the sample, around 64% were seen once. Note on this clonotype: Its antigen is still unknown. The conserved phenylalanine or tryptophan normally closing the CDR3 is absent here, so this likely arose from a read error.

RNA was extracted from bulk tissue without any cell sorting. This non-tumor lung sample came from over 3 cm beyond the tumor edge. Donors were chemotherapy-naive, newly diagnosed lung cancer surgical patients in China, August–late 2014. This CDR3 has 15 residues. Germline values: CDR1 MNHNS, CDR2 SASEGT. This TCR was recovered from an older woman with non-small cell lung cancer. This sequence joins TRBV6-1 and TRBJ2-3, with D perhaps TRBD1 or TRBD2 (6 bases each). Sequencing input: distant non-tumor lung tissue. The CDR3 protein is CDSRDNWDGGDTQYL. The DNA of the CDR3 is TGTGACAGCAGGGACAACTGGGACGGGGGAGATACGCAGTATCTT.